This T cell receptor (beta chain) was profiled in a study of T cell responses to AZD1222 COVID-19 vaccine. Study outcomes and limitations: Baseline seropositivity occurred in only a handful of AZD1222 recipients. A mostly white British donor set with more females was recruited, and clonal diversity was possibly underestimated.

Produced via immunoSEQ multiplex PCR; TCRdb's table is partial and in-frame only. The data show 140,000 to 150,000 clones, with about 87% seen just once and about 15% held by the top ten. As for this clone: Its antigen is currently unknown.

Sequences were derived from peripheral blood, sampled on day 0 of AZD1222 vaccination. This TCR was recovered from an adult in good health.

CDR3 nucleotide sequence: TGTGCCAGCAGCCAAGCAGGGGGAGGCAAGCAGTACTTC. It encodes CASSQAGGGKQYF. The chain couples TRBV4-2 to TRBJ2-7; possibly TRBD1 for D (7 bases). The CDR3 consists of 13 residues. CDR1 is LGHNA, CDR2 YNFKEQ, per germline. V was shortened by 1 base and J by 8 bases, with 12 bases between the two germline ends.